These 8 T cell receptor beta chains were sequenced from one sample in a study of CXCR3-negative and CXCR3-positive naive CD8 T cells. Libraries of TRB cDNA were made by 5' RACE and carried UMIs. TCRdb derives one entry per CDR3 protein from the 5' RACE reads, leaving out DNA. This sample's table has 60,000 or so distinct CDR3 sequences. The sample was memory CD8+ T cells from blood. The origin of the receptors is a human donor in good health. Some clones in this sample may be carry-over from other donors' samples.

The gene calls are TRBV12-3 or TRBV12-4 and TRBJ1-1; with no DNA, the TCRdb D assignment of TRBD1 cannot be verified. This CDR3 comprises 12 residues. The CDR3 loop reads CASSPNRVEAFF.

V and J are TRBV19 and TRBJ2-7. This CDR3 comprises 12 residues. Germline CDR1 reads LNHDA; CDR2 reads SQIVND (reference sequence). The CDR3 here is CASSMGSYEQYF.

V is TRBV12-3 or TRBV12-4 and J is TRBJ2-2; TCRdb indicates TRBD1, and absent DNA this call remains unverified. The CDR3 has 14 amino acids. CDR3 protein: CASSRDRVAGELFF.

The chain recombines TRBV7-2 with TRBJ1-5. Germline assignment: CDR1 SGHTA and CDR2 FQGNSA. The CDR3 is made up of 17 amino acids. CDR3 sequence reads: CASSLSMIGEGSQPQHF.

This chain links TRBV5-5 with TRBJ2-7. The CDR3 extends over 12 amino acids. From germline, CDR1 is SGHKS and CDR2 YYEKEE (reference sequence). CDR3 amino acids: CASSSPSGEQYF.

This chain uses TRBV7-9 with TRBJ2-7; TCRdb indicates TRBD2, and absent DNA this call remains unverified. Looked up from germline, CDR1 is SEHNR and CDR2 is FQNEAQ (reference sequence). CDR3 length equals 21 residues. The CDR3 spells CASSLAPSLDTSGGPSYEQYF.

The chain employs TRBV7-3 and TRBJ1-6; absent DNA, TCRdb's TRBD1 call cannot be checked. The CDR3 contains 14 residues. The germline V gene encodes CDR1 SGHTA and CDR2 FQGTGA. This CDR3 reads CASSLMERQTPLHF.

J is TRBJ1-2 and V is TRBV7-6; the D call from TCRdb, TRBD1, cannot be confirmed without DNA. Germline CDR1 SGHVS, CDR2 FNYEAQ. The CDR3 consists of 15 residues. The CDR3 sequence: CASTHLEGASDGYTF.